The T cell receptor beta chain described here comes from a study of T cell repertoires in cytomegalovirus infection. Overall study context: Public TCR beta signatures provided an indication of both CMV infection and a matching HLA type.

About this clonotype: Its antigen is unidentified.

The CDR3 extends over 16 amino acids. After removal of 4 bases from V and 2 bases from J, the junction contained 8 bases not matched to a gene. The V gene's germline CDR1 is SGDLS and CDR2 YYNGEE. Study observations and caveats: The study identified carriers of CMV plus the relevant HLA from cumulative public TCR beta family frequency.

TCRdb used MiXCR to reprocess the reads, holding one entry per CDR3 protein. This table holds 700,000 to 950,000 distinct CDR3 sequences, 32% found once. The chain is built from TRBV9 and TRBJ2-1, with 8 bases fitting TRBD1. The sample in question was cultured CD8+ T cells from PBMCs, obtained from culture after CMV antigen stimulation. The origin of this receptor is a human donor in good health (CMV status not recorded). Some clones in this sample may be carry-over from other donors' samples. In DNA form, the CDR3 reads TGTGCCAGCAGCACCCTCCGGGACAGGCCCTACAATGAGCAGTTCTTC. Protein sequence: CASSTLRDRPYNEQFF.